The 29 T cell receptor beta chains below were found in one sample sequenced in a study of blood T cell repertoires in COVID-19. Method: immunoSEQ multiplex PCR; TCRdb's copy keeps in-frame clones and lacks some. This repertoire shows roughly 140,000 clones, 80% found once; its top ten account for 5%. The source material was peripheral blood. Every receptor here comes from a woman aged 45-65 years with acute or convalescent COVID-19.

The chain recombines TRBV5-4 with TRBJ2-7; perhaps TRBD2 as D (5 bases). This CDR3 spans 14 amino acids. The germline gives CDR1 SGHNT, CDR2 YYREEE (reference sequence). The V end was cut by 4 bases, the J end by 6 bases, with 17 bases between. Here the CDR3 reads CASSPALEGPEQYF. As DNA, the CDR3 is TGTGCCAGCAGCCCCGCCTTAGAGGGCCCCGAGCAGTACTTC.

The sample holds a few counts of this clone. The chain couples TRBV6-1 to TRBJ1-4; 11 bases map to TRBD1. The CDR3 loop spans 15 amino acids. Looked up from germline, CDR1 is MNHNS and CDR2 is SASEGT. The V and J ends lost 2 bases and 8 bases, in that order; junction bases with no gene match: 4. Here the CDR3 reads CASSELWTGGEKLFF. DNA for the CDR3: TGTGCCAGCAGTGAACTTTGGACAGGGGGCGAAAAACTGTTTTTT.

The chain joins TRBV28 to TRBJ1-5, with 9 bases lining up with TRBD1. This CDR3 comprises 16 residues. V dropped 5 bases and J dropped 7; count of bases not matched to a gene: 12. The germline V gene encodes CDR1 MDHEN and CDR2 SYDVKM. CDR3 in DNA: TGTGCCAGCAGTGAGACCGGGACAGGGTTGCGGCAGCCCCAGCATTTT. Its translation: CASSETGTGLRQPQHF.

The J gene is TRBJ1-5, the V gene TRBV6-2 or TRBV6-3, with TRBD1 matching 7 bases. The germline gives CDR1 MNHEY, CDR2 SVGEGT. Unmatched junction bases numbered 8, after V lost 6 bases and J lost 6 bases. The CDR3 is 14 residues long. CDR3 sequence (DNA): TGTGCCAGCAGATACGACAGGGTCGGTCAGCCCCAGCATTTT. It yields the protein CASRYDRVGQPQHF.

The chain combines TRBV6-2 or TRBV6-3 with TRBJ2-1; TRBD1 agrees at 7 bases. CDR1 is MNHEY and CDR2 is SVGEGT in the germline V gene. This CDR3 region has 15 residues. The V gene end was trimmed by 1 base and the J gene end by 6 bases; junction bases not matched to a gene: 6. CDR3 sequence (DNA): TGTGCCAGCAGTTACTATTCCACAGGGGCCAATGAGCAGTTCTTC. Translation gives CASSYYSTGANEQFF.

This clone is classed as medium-sized. This chain connects TRBV28 to TRBJ2-7, with D possibly matching TRBD2 (5 bases). V was pared by 9 bases and J by 2 bases, with 14 bases between. The CDR3 totals 13 residues. Germline values: CDR1 MDHEN, CDR2 SYDVKM. CDR3: CASRRGKAYEQYF. CDR3 in DNA: TGTGCCAGTCGGCGAGGGAAGGCCTACGAGCAGTACTTC.

The chain joins TRBV7-2 to TRBJ1-2; D gene uncertain. Germline V lookup: CDR1 SGHTA, CDR2 FQGNSA. Trimming left V 3 bases short and J 0 bases short, with 8 bases between. CDR3 length equals 14 residues. CDR3 sequence (DNA): TGTGCCAGCAGCTTCGAGAGCTCTAACTATGGCTACACCTTC. Translated: CASSFESSNYGYTF.

The J gene is TRBJ1-1, the V gene TRBV28; 7 nucleotides line up with TRBD1. The V gene's germline CDR1 is MDHEN and CDR2 SYDVKM. The CDR3 consists of 13 residues. Trimming at V came to 2 bases and at J to 9 bases, leaving 6 bases not matched to a gene. CDR3 sequence: CASSLGQAPQAFF. CDR3 DNA: TGTGCCAGCAGTTTAGGACAGGCCCCGCAAGCTTTCTTT.

For the CDR3, the DNA is TGTGCCAGCAGCGTAGTGGGACAATCCCCCGATACGCAGTATTTT. It translates to CASSVVGQSPDTQYF. The genes are TRBV9 and TRBJ2-3; D might be TRBD1 (6 bases). CDR1 SGDLS and CDR2 YYNGEE come from the germline V gene. CDR3 length: 15 residues. V was shortened by 0 bases and J by 6 bases, with 14 bases between the two germline ends.

This chain connects TRBV4-1 to TRBJ2-5; D is uncertain. This CDR3 spans 15 amino acids. Germline CDR1 is MGHRA and CDR2 is YSYEKL. Trimming took 1 base from V and 1 from J, leaving 10 bases between them. CDR3: CASSQVESTQETQYF. In DNA, the CDR3 is TGCGCCAGCAGCCAAGTGGAGTCTACCCAAGAGACCCAGTACTTC.

The genes are TRBV14 and TRBJ2-1; possible D gene TRBD2, 5 bases. V lost 1 base and J lost 2, with 9 bases in between. The germline CDR1 and CDR2 sequences are SGHDN and FVKESK. The CDR3 consists of 15 residues. CDR3 residues: CASSQGKRAYNEQFF. CDR3 coding DNA: TGTGCCAGCAGCCAAGGGAAGAGGGCCTACAATGAGCAGTTCTTC. The full variable domain, in which reference TRBV14 and TRBJ2-1 provide the parts outside the CDR3, is EAGVTQFPSHSVIEKGQTVTLRCDPISGHDNLYWYRRVMGKEIKFLLHFVKESKQDESGMPNNRFLAERTGGTYSTLKVQPAELEDSGVYFCASSQGKRAYNEQFFGPGTRLTVL.

This chain connects TRBV19 to TRBJ2-7; 10 nucleotides agree with TRBD1. Germline CDR1 and CDR2: LNHDA and SQIVND (reference sequence). Losses at the gene ends were 5 bases for V and 2 bases for J; bases not matched to a gene: 6. This CDR3 is 15 amino acids long. In nucleotides, the CDR3 is TGTGCCAGTAGTCTCGACAGGGGGCTACCCTACGAGCAGTACTTC. It specifies CASSLDRGLPYEQYF.

The table lists this clone with a few counts. The rearrangement joins TRBV6-6 to TRBJ1-5; D not certain. The V gene's germline CDR1 is MNHNY and CDR2 SVGAGI (reference sequence). This CDR3 spans 15 amino acids. The germline V and J ends were trimmed by 4 bases and 2 bases, with 12 bases remaining between them. Here the CDR3 DNA reads TGTGCCAGCAGTTCAGGTAACCAGGGCAATCAGCCCCAGCATTTT. Protein sequence: CASSSGNQGNQPQHF.

This clone was seen a handful of times. The V and J genes are TRBV5-4 and TRBJ2-7; perhaps TRBD1 as D (5 bases). CDR3 length equals 13 residues. Trimming took off 2 bases at V and 3 bases at J, with 9 bases between the two ends. Germline lookup yields CDR1 SGHNT and CDR2 YYREEE (reference sequence). CDR3 loop: CASSFWQGYEQYF. The DNA of the CDR3 is TGTGCCAGCAGCTTTTGGCAGGGCTACGAGCAGTACTTC. The variable domain in full, with the rest retrieved from reference TRBV5-4 and TRBJ2-7, is ETGVTQSPTHLIKTRGQQVTLRCSSQSGHNTVSWYQQALGQGPQFIFQYYREEENGRGNFPPRFSGLQFPNYSSELNVNALELDDSALYLCASSFWQGYEQYFGPGTRLTVT.

The rearrangement links TRBV19 to TRBJ1-2, with 7 bases aligning to TRBD1. Germline CDR1 LNHDA, CDR2 SQIVND (reference sequence). The ends lost 3 bases at V and 3 bases at J; junction bases unmatched: 1. This CDR3 comprises 13 residues. The CDR3 sequence is CASSMGTDYGYTF. In DNA, the CDR3 is TGTGCCAGTAGTATGGGGACAGACTATGGCTACACCTTC.

The chain employs TRBV5-6 and TRBJ1-5, with TRBD1 identical over 7 bases. Trimming cost V 0 bases and J 2 bases; bases outside gene matches: 11. The CDR3 spans 18 residues. Germline V gene lookup returns CDR1 SGHDT and CDR2 YYEEEE. CDR3 amino acids: CASSLGAGTAPGNQPQHF. The CDR3 DNA follows: TGTGCCAGCAGCTTGGGCGCGGGGACAGCACCCGGCAATCAGCCCCAGCATTTT.

The V call is TRBV5-1, the J call TRBJ2-5; weak D call: TRBD1 (6 bases). The CDR3 is 14 amino acids. Germline V lookup: CDR1 SGHRS, CDR2 YFSETQ. The V and J ends lost 3 bases and 2 bases respectively, with 11 bases between them. The CDR3: CASSSGQLQETQYF. The CDR3 DNA follows: TGCGCCAGCAGCTCCGGACAGTTACAAGAGACCCAGTACTTC.

The gene calls are TRBV19 and TRBJ1-2; 8 bases are a match to TRBD1. Trimming at V came to 6 bases and at J to 4 bases, leaving 7 bases not matched to a gene. This CDR3 is 14 amino acids long. Germline CDR1 is LNHDA and CDR2 is SQIVND (reference sequence). CDR3 nucleotides: TGTGCCAGTAGCCCCCCGGGGACAGGCTATGGCTACACCTTC. Its protein is CASSPPGTGYGYTF.

The V and J genes are TRBV7-2 and TRBJ1-1; no firm D call. Germline-derived CDR1 and CDR2 are SGHTA and FQGNSA. Trimming took 1 base from V and 3 from J, leaving 18 bases between them. The CDR3 runs to 17 residues. The CDR3: CASSLDVLGREDTEAFF. As DNA, the CDR3 is TGTGCCAGCAGCTTAGATGTGCTCGGCCGCGAGGACACTGAAGCTTTCTTT.

The genes are TRBV18 and TRBJ2-1; D not certain. CDR3 length: 12 amino acids. V was trimmed by 5 bases and J by 9 bases, leaving 11 bases between them. Germline assignment: CDR1 KGHSH and CDR2 LQKENI. The CDR3 here is CASSFDSGEQFF. DNA of the CDR3: TGTGCCAGCTCATTCGACTCTGGTGAGCAGTTCTTC.

This sequence joins TRBV3-1 (or the pseudogene TRBV3-2) and TRBJ1-1; unclear D gene. CDR3 length: 12 amino acids. V was clipped by 1 base and J by 3 bases, with 3 bases between them. Per the germline V gene, CDR1 is LGHDT and CDR2 is YNNKEL (reference sequence). The DNA of the CDR3 is TGTGCCAGCAGCCAAGCGGACACTGAAGCTTTCTTT. Translating it yields CASSQADTEAFF.

This clone was recorded once. This chain joins TRBV5-1 and TRBJ2-1, with a tentative D call TRBD1 (5 bases). The CDR3 spans 13 residues. Per the germline V gene, CDR1 is SGHRS and CDR2 is YFSETQ. V lost 4 bases and J lost 6, with 11 bases in between. CDR3 sequence (DNA): TGCGCCAGCAGCCCACCTGACAGCAATGAGCAGTTCTTC. Its translation: CASSPPDSNEQFF. The complete variable domain, with remaining parts taken from reference TRBV5-1 and TRBJ2-1, reads KAGVTQTPRYLIKTRGQQVTLSCSPISGHRSVSWYQQTPGQGLQFLFEYFSETQRNKGNFPGRFSGRQFSNSRSEMNVSTLELGDSALYLCASSPPDSNEQFFGPGTRLTVL.

The rearrangement links TRBV7-2 to TRBJ1-4, with 7 bases fitting TRBD1. The CDR3 runs 14 residues. The V gene's germline CDR1 is SGHTA and CDR2 FQGNSA. V lost 2 bases and J lost 4; bases outside the gene matches: 1. The CDR3 DNA is TGTGCCAGCAGCTTAAGGGGGCGTAATGAAAAACTGTTTTTT. This codes for CASSLRGRNEKLFF. Full variable domain (remainder filled in from reference TRBV7-2 and TRBJ1-4): GAGVSQSPSNKVTEKGKDVELRCDPISGHTALYWYRQSLGQGLEFLIYFQGNSAPDKSGLPSDRFSAERTGGSVSTLTIQRTQQEDSAVYLCASSLRGRNEKLFFGSGTQLSVL.

The chain combines TRBV9 with TRBJ2-1; TRBD2 aligns across 8 bases. Germline-derived CDR1 and CDR2 are SGDLS and YYNGEE. Germline trimming cut 0 bases from V and 2 bases from J; bases unmatched to any gene: 1. The CDR3 spans 15 residues. The CDR3 DNA reads TGTGCCAGCAGCGTAGACGGGGGGGCCTACAATGAGCAGTTCTTC. Residues: CASSVDGGAYNEQFF.

The gene calls are TRBV6-5 and TRBJ2-7; unclear D gene. The germline V gene has CDR1 MNHEY and CDR2 SVGAGI. This CDR3 comprises 11 residues. With 5 bases removed from V and 4 bases from J, the gap between germline ends came to 6 bases. CDR3 sequence reads: CASSTEYEQYF. In DNA, the CDR3 is TGTGCCAGCAGTACGGAGTACGAGCAGTACTTC.

In this sample, this clone turned up a few times. This chain uses TRBV30 with TRBJ1-5; D is ambiguous. Germline V gene lookup returns CDR1 GTSNPN and CDR2 SVGIG (reference sequence). Trimming stripped 4 bases from V and 5 bases from J, with 12 bases between. The CDR3 loop spans 13 amino acids. The CDR3, as DNA: TGTGCCTGGACCCAAGGGAGGGATCAGCCCCAGCATTTT. This sequence encodes CAWTQGRDQPQHF.

V gene TRBV10-3 combines with J gene TRBJ1-5; TRBD1 might be the D (5 bases). CDR1 is ENHRY and CDR2 is SYGVKD in the germline V gene. CDR3 length: 13 amino acids. Trimming stripped 7 bases from V and 5 bases from J, with 12 bases between. CDR3 region: CAIKEGRDQPQHF. In DNA, the CDR3 is TGTGCCATCAAGGAGGGACGGGATCAGCCCCAGCATTTT.

This clone has just a few counts. The chain links TRBV9 to TRBJ2-5; TRBD2 matches at 9 bases. The V segment lost 3 bases and the J segment 3 bases; nucleotides outside the gene matches: 15. This CDR3 has 18 residues. Germline V gives CDR1 SGDLS, CDR2 YYNGEE. In nucleotides, the CDR3 is TGTGCCAGCAGCGCGGGACGTCGGGCTAGCGGGGAGAAAGAGACCCAGTACTTC. Residues: CASSAGRRASGEKETQYF.

The chain joins TRBV3-1 (or the pseudogene TRBV3-2) to TRBJ1-2; D possibly corresponds to TRBD1 (6 bases). Trimming removed 0 bases from V and 5 bases from J, with 10 bases in between. Per the germline V gene, CDR1 is LGHDT and CDR2 is YNNKEL (reference sequence). This CDR3 has 14 residues. Here the CDR3 DNA reads TGTGCCAGCAGCCAAGAAACAGGGTGGTATGGCTACACCTTC. It translates to CASSQETGWYGYTF.